This T cell receptor beta chain was observed in a study of human T cells and chemical hapten exposure. This clonotype was picked up many times. Each CDR3 protein is one row after TCRdb ran MiXCR on the RACE reads. Here the sample spans under 45,000 distinct CDR3 sequences, around 5.9% being singletons. The time point here: healthy volunteer bleed at 6 weeks. Researchers extracted total RNA from unfractionated whole blood. V trimming: 5 bases; J trimming: 10 bases; junction bases outside the gene matches: 16. Germline V gene lookup returns CDR1 MDHEN and CDR2 SYDVKM. CDR3 length: 17 residues. The source material was whole blood. This receptor was identified in a human donor in good health. Some clones in this sample may be carry-over from other donors' samples. The chain employs TRBV28 and TRBJ2-1; 11 bases agree with TRBD2. For the CDR3, the DNA is TGTGCCAGCAGTCCCCTCTCGATAGCGGGAGGGGAGGGGGAGCAGTTCTTC. Encoded protein: CASSPLSIAGGEGEQFF.